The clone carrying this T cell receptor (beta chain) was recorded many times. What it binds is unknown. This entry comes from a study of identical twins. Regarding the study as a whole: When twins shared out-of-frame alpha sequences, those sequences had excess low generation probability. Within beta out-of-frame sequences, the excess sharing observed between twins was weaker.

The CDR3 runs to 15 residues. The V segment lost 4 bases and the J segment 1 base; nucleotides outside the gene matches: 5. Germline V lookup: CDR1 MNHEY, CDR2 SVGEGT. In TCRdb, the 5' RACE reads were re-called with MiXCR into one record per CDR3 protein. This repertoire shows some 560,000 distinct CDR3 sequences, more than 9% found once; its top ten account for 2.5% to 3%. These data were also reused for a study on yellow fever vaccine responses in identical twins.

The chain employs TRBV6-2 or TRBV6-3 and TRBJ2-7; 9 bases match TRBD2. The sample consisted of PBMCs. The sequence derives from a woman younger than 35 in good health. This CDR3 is CASSSSGILSYEQYF. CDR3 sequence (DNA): TGTGCCAGCAGTTCTAGCGGGATCCTATCCTACGAGCAGTACTTC.